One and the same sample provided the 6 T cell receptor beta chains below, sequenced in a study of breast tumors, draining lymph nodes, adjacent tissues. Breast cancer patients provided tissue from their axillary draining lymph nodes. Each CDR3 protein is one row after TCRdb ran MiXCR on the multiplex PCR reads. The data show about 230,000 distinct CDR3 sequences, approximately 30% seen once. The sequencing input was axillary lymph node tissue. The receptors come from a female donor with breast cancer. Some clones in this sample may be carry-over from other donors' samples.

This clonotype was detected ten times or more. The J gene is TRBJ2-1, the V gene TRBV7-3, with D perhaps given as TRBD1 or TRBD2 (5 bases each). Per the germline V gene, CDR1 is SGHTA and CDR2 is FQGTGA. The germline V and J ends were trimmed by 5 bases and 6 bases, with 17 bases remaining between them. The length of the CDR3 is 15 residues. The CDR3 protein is CASSPQSGPINEQFF. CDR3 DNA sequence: TGTGCCAGCAGCCCGCAATCGGGACCCATCAATGAGCAGTTCTTC.

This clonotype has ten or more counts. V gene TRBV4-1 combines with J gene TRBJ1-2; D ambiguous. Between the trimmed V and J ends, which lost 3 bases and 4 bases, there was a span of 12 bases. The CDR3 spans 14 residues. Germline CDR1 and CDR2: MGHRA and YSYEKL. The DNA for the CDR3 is TGCGCCAGCAGCCACCCTGGCGAAGGCTATGGCTACACCTTC. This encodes CASSHPGEGYGYTF.

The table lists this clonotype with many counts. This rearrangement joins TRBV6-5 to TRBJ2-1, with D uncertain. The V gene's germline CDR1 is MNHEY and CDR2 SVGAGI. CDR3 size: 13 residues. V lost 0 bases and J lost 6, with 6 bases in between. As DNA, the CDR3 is TGTGCCAGCAGTTACTCGACGGCCAATGAGCAGTTCTTC. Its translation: CASSYSTANEQFF.

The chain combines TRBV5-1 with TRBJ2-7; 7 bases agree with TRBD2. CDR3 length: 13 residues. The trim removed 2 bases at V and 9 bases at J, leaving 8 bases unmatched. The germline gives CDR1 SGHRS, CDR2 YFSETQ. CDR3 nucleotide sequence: TGCGCCAGCAGCTTAGCGGGATCTGGCGGGCAGTACTTC. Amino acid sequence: CASSLAGSGGQYF.

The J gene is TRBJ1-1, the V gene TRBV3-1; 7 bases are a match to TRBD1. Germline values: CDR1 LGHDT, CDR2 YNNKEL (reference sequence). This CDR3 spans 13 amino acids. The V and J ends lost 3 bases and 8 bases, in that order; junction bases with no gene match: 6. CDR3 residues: CASSHAGTAEAFF. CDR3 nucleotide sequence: TGTGCCAGCAGCCACGCCGGGACAGCCGAAGCTTTCTTT.

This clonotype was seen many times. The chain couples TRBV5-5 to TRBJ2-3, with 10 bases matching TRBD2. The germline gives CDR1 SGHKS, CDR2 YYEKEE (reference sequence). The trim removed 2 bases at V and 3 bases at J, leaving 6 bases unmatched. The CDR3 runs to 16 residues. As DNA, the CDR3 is TGTGCCAGCAGCTTTCAACTGGGACTAGCGACAGATACGCAGTATTTT. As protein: CASSFQLGLATDTQYF.